A single sample is the source of the 22 T cell receptor beta chains below, sequenced in a study of monozygotic twins with inflammatory bowel disease. With the 5' RACE reads reprocessed, TCRdb shows one record per CDR3 protein and no DNA. The sample spans about 110,000 distinct CDR3 sequences; the ten largest clones claim under 15%. The sample comprised blood. Receptors originate from a human donor with ulcerative colitis or Crohn's disease, or a healthy co-twin of an affected twin (not recorded which).

CDR3 region: CATARPELTDTQYF. V and J are TRBV24-1 and TRBJ2-3. This CDR3 comprises 14 residues. Looked up from germline, CDR1 is KGHDR and CDR2 is SFDVKD.

The chain has TRBV4-3 and TRBJ2-1; absent DNA, TCRdb's TRBD1 call cannot be checked. CDR1 and CDR2 from the germline V gene are LGHNA and YSLEER. The CDR3 has 15 residues. The chain's CDR3 is CASSHLWKGGNEQFF.

This chain uses TRBV6-2 or TRBV6-3 with TRBJ2-7. Germline V lookup: CDR1 MNHEY, CDR2 SVGEGT. The CDR3 sequence is 14 residues long. The CDR3 is CASSYSLASYEQYF.

The V gene is TRBV7-9, the J gene TRBJ2-3; the TRBD1 assignment by TCRdb is unverifiable without DNA. The length of the CDR3 is 15 residues. The germline CDR1 and CDR2 sequences are SEHNR and FQNEAQ (reference sequence). The CDR3 loop is CASSSRQGATDTQYF.

The gene calls are TRBV7-2 and TRBJ2-3; TCRdb outputs TRBD2, but without DNA this stays unchecked. The CDR3 is 15 amino acids. Germline V gives CDR1 SGHTA, CDR2 FQGNSA. The CDR3 spells CASSPGGGRTDTQYF.

V is TRBV2 and J is TRBJ2-1. The CDR3 has 16 amino acids. The germline CDR1 and CDR2 sequences are SNHLY and FYNNEI. CDR3 sequence: CASSEEHLYSYNEQFF.

The chain uses TRBV2 and TRBJ1-6; checking the TCRdb D call of TRBD1 is not possible without DNA. Per the germline V gene, CDR1 is SNHLY and CDR2 is FYNNEI. The CDR3 runs 14 residues. The CDR3 is CASSPDSFFSPLHF. Based on the CDR3 plus reference TRBV2 and TRBJ1-6, the full variable domain is EPEVTQTPSHQVTQMGQEVILRCVPISNHLYFYWYRQILGQKVEFLVSFYNNEISEKSEIFDDQFSVERPDGSNFTLKIRSTKLEDSAMYFCASSPDSFFSPLHFGNGTRLTVT.

The rearrangement links TRBV5-1 to TRBJ2-6; TCRdb's D call, TRBD1, is unchecked because there is no DNA. This CDR3 comprises 15 residues. The germline gives CDR1 SGHRS, CDR2 YFSETQ. CDR3 loop: CASSLEGAGANVLTF.

The V gene is TRBV5-4, the J gene TRBJ1-1. From germline, CDR1 is SGHNT and CDR2 YYREEE (reference sequence). The CDR3 extends over 14 amino acids. The CDR3 sequence is CASSFGFGDTEAFF.

The rearrangement links TRBV5-1 to TRBJ1-6; the TRBD1 assignment by TCRdb is unverifiable without DNA. The germline V gene has CDR1 SGHRS and CDR2 YFSETQ. The CDR3 is 18 amino acids. The CDR3 here is CASSYGQLPGPYNSPLHF. Drawing the rest from reference TRBV5-1 and TRBJ1-6, the complete variable domain is KAGVTQTPRYLIKTRGQQVTLSCSPISGHRSVSWYQQTPGQGLQFLFEYFSETQRNKGNFPGRFSGRQFSNSRSEMNVSTLELGDSALYLCASSYGQLPGPYNSPLHFGNGTRLTVT.

CDR3 protein: CASSQDSQKLFF. V usage is TRBV5-4 and J usage is TRBJ1-4; TCRdb's assignment of TRBD1 cannot be checked, as there is no DNA. The CDR3 is 12 amino acids. The germline V gene has CDR1 SGHNT and CDR2 YYREEE (reference sequence).

This CDR3 reads CASSRGRAGGNTGELFF. This chain links TRBV6-2 or TRBV6-3 with TRBJ2-2; the D gene TCRdb calls, TRBD2, cannot be checked with no DNA. Germline CDR1 and CDR2: MNHEY and SVGEGT. CDR3 length equals 17 residues.

V usage is TRBV7-3 and J usage is TRBJ2-7; the D gene TCRdb calls, TRBD2, cannot be checked with no DNA. CDR1 and CDR2 from the germline V gene are SGHTA and FQGTGA. The length of the CDR3 is 15 residues. CDR3 sequence reads: CASSLGTIYSYEQYF.

This chain uses TRBV5-1 with TRBJ2-3. The CDR3 covers 14 residues. Per germline, CDR1 SGHRS and CDR2 YFSETQ. CDR3 residues: CASSLDLAGDTQYF.

The chain carries TRBV7-9 and TRBJ2-5; no DNA is available, so the TRBD1 call from TCRdb remains unchecked. This CDR3 is 15 amino acids long. Looked up from germline, CDR1 is SEHNR and CDR2 is FQNEAQ (reference sequence). The CDR3 sequence: CASSSLQGSGETQYF.

The V call is TRBV18, the J call TRBJ2-5. CDR1 is KGHSH, CDR2 LQKENI, per germline. This CDR3 is built from 14 residues. This CDR3 reads CASSPEVTRETQYF.

The J gene is TRBJ2-5, the V gene TRBV5-1; TCRdb's D gene call, TRBD1, goes unchecked for lack of DNA. Germline V CDR1 and CDR2: SGHRS, YFSETQ. CDR3 length: 14 residues. The CDR3 loop is CASSPPMGAETQYF.

This rearrangement joins TRBV7-2 to TRBJ2-2; TCRdb designates TRBD2, a call that cannot be tested without DNA. CDR3 length equals 17 residues. Germline V CDR1 and CDR2: SGHTA, FQGNSA. CDR3 in amino acids: CASSPNQPTSGTGELFF.

V usage is TRBV20-1 and J usage is TRBJ1-5; TCRdb returns TRBD1, unconfirmable since there is no DNA. Germline V CDR1 and CDR2: DFQATT, SNEGSKA (reference sequence). The CDR3 has 15 amino acids. This CDR3 reads CSARGDRNLYQPQHF.

The V and J genes are TRBV7-3 and TRBJ2-2; there is no DNA to check the TCRdb D call of TRBD1. The CDR3 runs 15 residues. The germline V gene encodes CDR1 SGHTA and CDR2 FQGTGA. The CDR3 protein is CASSLWTGGTGELFF.

The gene calls are TRBV5-4 and TRBJ2-1. The CDR3 covers 15 residues. Per germline, CDR1 SGHNT and CDR2 YYREEE (reference sequence). The CDR3 sequence: CASSLSQSSYNEQFF. The full variable domain, rest sourced from reference TRBV5-4 and TRBJ2-1, is ETGVTQSPTHLIKTRGQQVTLRCSSQSGHNTVSWYQQALGQGPQFIFQYYREEENGRGNFPPRFSGLQFPNYSSELNVNALELDDSALYLCASSLSQSSYNEQFFGPGTRLTVL.

The chain has TRBV12-3 or TRBV12-4 and TRBJ1-1; TCRdb picks TRBD1, but there is no DNA to check that call. The length of the CDR3 is 12 residues. CDR3 region: CASRGPAGGAFF.